A selection of T cell receptor beta chains follows, all from one sample in a study of T cell changes during pregnancy in multiple sclerosis. The method was immunoSEQ multiplex PCR; TCRdb's version includes in-frame clones alone and lacks a portion of them. The sample includes over 80,000 clones, 90% of them seen just once. The sequencing here drew on peripheral blood, taken in the second trimester of pregnancy. These receptor sequences come from a female donor in good health, enrolled as a control in a pregnancy study. The CDR3 runs from the conserved cysteine through the conserved F or W. Each record gives: J gene, V gene, D gene, clone size, CDR3 DNA, CDR3 protein. The D gene is left open where the match is weak. Rows give clone size only sometimes, using once, few, many, or a class for an expanded clone.

TRBJ1-6,TRBV5-6,-,few,TGTGCCAGCAGCTTATTTCAGGGTGTAACACCCCTCCACTTT,CASSLFQGVTPLHF
TRBJ1-4,TRBV5-1,TRBD1,-,TGCGCCAGCAGCGGGACAGCTAATGAAAAACTGTTTTTT,CASSGTANEKLFF
TRBJ2-6,TRBV9,-,-,TGTGCCAGCAGCTACAGGGTCTCTGGGGCCAACGTCCTGACTTTC,CASSYRVSGANVLTF
TRBJ1-6,TRBV4-3,-,-,TGCGCCAGCAGCCAAGCGAGGTTAAATTCACCCCTCCACTTT,CASSQARLNSPLHF
TRBJ2-7,TRBV11-3,-,-,TGTGCCAGCAGCAAGGGAGGAGGGGACGAGCAGTACTTC,CASSKGGGDEQYF
TRBJ1-3,TRBV27,-,-,TGTGCCAGCAGTAAACTACAGGGTCCGGGAAACACCATATATTTT,CASSKLQGPGNTIYF
TRBJ2-2,TRBV7-2,-,-,TGTGCCAGCAGCCTACAGGGCGCGAACACCGGGGAGCTGTTTTTT,CASSLQGANTGELFF
TRBJ2-3,TRBV6-1,TRBD1,-,TGTGCCAGCAGTGACCGACAGGGTGCGGGCACAGATACGCAGTATTTT,CASSDRQGAGTDTQYF
TRBJ2-3,TRBV11-3,-,-,TGTGCCAGCAGCCTGGGGGGGCTGACAGATACGCAGTATTTT,CASSLGGLTDTQYF
TRBJ2-7,TRBV19,TRBD1,-,TGTGCCAGTAGGACCGGGACAGGGGGATCTTACGAGCAGTACTTC,CASRTGTGGSYEQYF
TRBJ1-1,TRBV14,-,-,TGTGCCAGCAGCCAACTTGGGGGGGCTGAAGCTTTCTTT,CASSQLGGAEAFF
TRBJ1-2,TRBV5-1,TRBD1,-,TGCGCCAGCAGCTTGAGTCAGGGGGCGAATTTAAGAGGCTATGGCTACACCTTC,CASSLSQGANLRGYGYTF
TRBJ1-1,TRBV28,TRBD1,once,TGTGCCAGCAACCCGGGACAGATGAACACTGAAGCTTTCTTT,CASNPGQMNTEAFF
TRBJ2-3,TRBV5-1,-,-,TGCGCCAGCAGCTTGGATGGGGCAAGCACAGATACGCAGTATTTT,CASSLDGASTDTQYF
TRBJ1-5,TRBV7-2,-,-,TGTGCCAGCAGCGGGCAGAACAATCAGCCCCAGCATTTT,CASSGQNNQPQHF
TRBJ1-3,TRBV5-1,-,-,TGCGCCAGCAGCTTGGCAGGGGGAAACACCATATATTTT,CASSLAGGNTIYF
TRBJ1-5,TRBV2,-,once,TGTGCCAGCAGTGGAGGTAGCAATCAGCCCCAGCATTTT,CASSGGSNQPQHF
TRBJ1-2,TRBV14,TRBD1,-,TGTGCCAGCAGCCCGCTCGGGACAGAGGGCTACACCTTC,CASSPLGTEGYTF
TRBJ1-4,TRBV18,-,-,TGTGCCAGCTCAACGGACAAGGCGACTAATGAAAAACTGTTTTTT,CASSTDKATNEKLFF
TRBJ2-3,TRBV5-1,-,-,TGCGCCAGCAGCCCGATAACTAGTGCAGATACGCAGTATTTT,CASSPITSADTQYF
TRBJ1-4,TRBV7-9,TRBD1,-,TGTGCCAGCAGCGTAACAGGGGGTTTTGATGAAAGACTGTTTTTT,CASSVTGGFDERLFF
TRBJ1-5,TRBV2,-,once,TGTGCCAGCAGAATCCGGGACAATAGCAATCAGCCCCAGCATTTT,CASRIRDNSNQPQHF
TRBJ1-6,TRBV5-1,TRBD1,few,TGCGCCAGCAGACCCCGGGACAGTAATAATTCACCCCTCCACTTT,CASRPRDSNNSPLHF
TRBJ1-2,TRBV19,TRBD1,-,TGTGCCAGTAGTAAGGGACAGGTCAACTATGGCTACACCTTC,CASSKGQVNYGYTF
TRBJ2-4,TRBV7-9,-,-,TGTGCCAGCAGCTTAGGTGGGGGAGGCAAAAACATTCAGTACTTC,CASSLGGGGKNIQYF
TRBJ2-5,TRBV28,TRBD2,-,TGTGCCAGCGCTCCCTCTAGCGGGAGAAGGGGGTACCAAGAGACCCAGTACTTC,CASAPSSGRRGYQETQYF
TRBJ2-3,TRBV5-1,TRBD2,-,TGCGCCAGCAGCCGGACTAGCGGGAGCCTCGACACAGATACGCAGTATTTT,CASSRTSGSLDTDTQYF
TRBJ1-1,TRBV10-1,TRBD1,-,TGCGCCAGCAGTGATGGAGGGACAGCGAACACTGAAGCTTTCTTT,CASSDGGTANTEAFF
TRBJ2-1,TRBV20-1,-,once,TGCAGTGCTAGTAGCCCGAATGAGCAGTTCTTC,CSASSPNEQFF
TRBJ2-7,TRBV6-5,-,-,TGTGCCAGCAGTCGGGATTACGAGCAGTACTTC,CASSRDYEQYF
TRBJ2-7,TRBV28,-,once,TGTGCCAGCATGGACAGTAGCTCCTACGAGCAGTACTTC,CASMDSSSYEQYF
TRBJ1-1,TRBV6-5,-,-,TGTGCCAGCAGTTACCGAGGGCAGGTGAACACTGAAGCTTTCTTT,CASSYRGQVNTEAFF
TRBJ2-2,TRBV27,-,-,TGTGCCAGCAGACCGAACGACTTATTCACCGGGGAGCTGTTTTTT,CASRPNDLFTGELFF
TRBJ2-5,TRBV10-1,-,-,TGCGCCAGCAGTGTTCGACGGGAAGAGACCCAGTACTTC,CASSVRREETQYF
TRBJ2-7,TRBV27,-,-,TGTGCCAGCACCCCCCGGGGGACCCACGAGCAGTACTTC,CASTPRGTHEQYF
TRBJ1-1,TRBV18,-,-,TGTGCCAGCTCACCACCGGGGCTATTCAACACTGAAGCTTTCTTT,CASSPPGLFNTEAFF
TRBJ1-5,TRBV11-2,-,-,TGTGCCAGCAGCTTAGATTACCCGGATCAGCCCCAGCATTTT,CASSLDYPDQPQHF
TRBJ2-7,TRBV6-5,-,-,TGTGCCACCACGGACCGCCAGACTAGGCTGGGCGAGCAGTACTTC,CATTDRQTRLGEQYF
TRBJ1-3,TRBV5-1,-,once,TGCGCCAGCAGCTTGTCAGCAGGGTTCGGAAACACCATATATTTT,CASSLSAGFGNTIYF
TRBJ1-6,TRBV28,-,-,TGTGCCAGCAGTTCCCTCTCTTCTTTTAATAATTCACCCCTCCACTTT,CASSSLSSFNNSPLHF
TRBJ2-2,TRBV5-8,-,-,TGTGCCAGCAGCTTGGATTCAGGGGGGCCAACCACCGGGGAGCTGTTTTTT,CASSLDSGGPTTGELFF
TRBJ1-2,TRBV19,-,-,TGTGCCACCGCGACTAACAGGGTGGACGGCTACACCTTC,CATATNRVDGYTF